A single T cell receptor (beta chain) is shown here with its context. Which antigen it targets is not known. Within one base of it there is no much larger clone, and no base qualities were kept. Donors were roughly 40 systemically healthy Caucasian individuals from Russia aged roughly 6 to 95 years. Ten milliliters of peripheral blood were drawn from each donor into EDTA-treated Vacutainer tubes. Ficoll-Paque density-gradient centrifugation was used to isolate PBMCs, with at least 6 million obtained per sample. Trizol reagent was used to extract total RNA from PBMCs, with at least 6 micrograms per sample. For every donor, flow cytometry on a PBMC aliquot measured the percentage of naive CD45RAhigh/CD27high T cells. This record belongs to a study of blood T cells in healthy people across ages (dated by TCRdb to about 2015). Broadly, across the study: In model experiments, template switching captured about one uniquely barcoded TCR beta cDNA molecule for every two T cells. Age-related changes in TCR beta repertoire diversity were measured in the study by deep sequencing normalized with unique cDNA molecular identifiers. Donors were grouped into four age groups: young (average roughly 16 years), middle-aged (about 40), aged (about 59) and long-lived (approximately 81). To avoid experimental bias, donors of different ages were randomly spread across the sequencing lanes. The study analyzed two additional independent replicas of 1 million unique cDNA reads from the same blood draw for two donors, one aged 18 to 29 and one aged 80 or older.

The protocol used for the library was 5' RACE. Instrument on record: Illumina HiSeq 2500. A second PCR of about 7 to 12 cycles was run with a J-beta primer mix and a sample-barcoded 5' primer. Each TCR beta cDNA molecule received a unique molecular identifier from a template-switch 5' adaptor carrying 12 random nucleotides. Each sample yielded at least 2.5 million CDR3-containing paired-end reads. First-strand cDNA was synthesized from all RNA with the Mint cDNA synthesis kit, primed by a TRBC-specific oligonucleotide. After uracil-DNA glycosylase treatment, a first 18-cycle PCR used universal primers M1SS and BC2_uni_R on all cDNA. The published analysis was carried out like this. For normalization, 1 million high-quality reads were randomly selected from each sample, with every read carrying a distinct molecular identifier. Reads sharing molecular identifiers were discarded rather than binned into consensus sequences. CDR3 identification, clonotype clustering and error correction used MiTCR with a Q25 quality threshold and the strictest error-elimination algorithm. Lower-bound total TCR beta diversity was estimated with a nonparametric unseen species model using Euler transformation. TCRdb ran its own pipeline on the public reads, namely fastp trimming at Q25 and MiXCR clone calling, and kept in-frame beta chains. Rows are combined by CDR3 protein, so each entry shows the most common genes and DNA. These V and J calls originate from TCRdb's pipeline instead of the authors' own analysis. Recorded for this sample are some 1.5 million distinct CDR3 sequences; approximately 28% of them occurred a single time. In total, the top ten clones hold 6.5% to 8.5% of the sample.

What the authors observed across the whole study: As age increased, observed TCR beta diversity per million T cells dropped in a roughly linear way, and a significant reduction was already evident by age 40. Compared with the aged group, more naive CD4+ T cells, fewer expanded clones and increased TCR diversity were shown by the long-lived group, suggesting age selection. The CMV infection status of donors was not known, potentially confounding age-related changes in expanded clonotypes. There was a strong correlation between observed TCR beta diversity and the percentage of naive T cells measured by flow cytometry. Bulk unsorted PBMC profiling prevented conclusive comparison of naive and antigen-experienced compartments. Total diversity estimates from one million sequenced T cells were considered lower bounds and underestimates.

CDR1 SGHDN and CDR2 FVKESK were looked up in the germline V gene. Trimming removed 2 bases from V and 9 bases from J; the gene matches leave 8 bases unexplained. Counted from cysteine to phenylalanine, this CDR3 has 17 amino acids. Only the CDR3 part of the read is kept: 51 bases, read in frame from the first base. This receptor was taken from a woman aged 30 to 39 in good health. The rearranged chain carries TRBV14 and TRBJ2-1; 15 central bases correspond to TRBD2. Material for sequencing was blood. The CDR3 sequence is CASSQPRGTSGRTEQFF. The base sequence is TGTGCCAGCAGCCAACCCCGCGGGACTAGCGGGAGGACTGAGCAGTTCTTC. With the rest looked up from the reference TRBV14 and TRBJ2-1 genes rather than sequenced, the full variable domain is EAGVTQFPSHSVIEKGQTVTLRCDPISGHDNLYWYRRVMGKEIKFLLHFVKESKQDESGMPNNRFLAERTGGTYSTLKVQPAELEDSGVYFCASSQPRGTSGRTEQFFGPGTRLTVL.